These T cell receptor beta chains were read from a single sample in a study of cytomegalovirus exposure and HLA in healthy donors. Here immunoSEQ multiplex PCR was the method, and the copy in TCRdb shows in-frame clones only, minus some. The repertoire holds approximately 90,000 clones, with 60% to 80% as singletons. Sample: PBMCs. The receptor set was obtained from a man aged 25-40 years in good health and CMV-seronegative. Each CDR3 is given with its conserved first and last residue. Each record gives: V gene, J gene, clone size, D gene, CDR3 protein, CDR3 DNA. D genes are given only for firm matches. Clone size is shown for a subset of rows, as once, few, many or a class of expanded clone.

TRBV7-9	TRBJ1-1	NA	NA	CASSLEQGNTEAFF	TGTGCCAGCAGCTTAGAACAGGGCAACACTGAAGCTTTCTTT
TRBV9	TRBJ2-1	NA	NA	CASMPQRQTNNEQFF	TGTGCCAGCATGCCGCAGAGGCAGACTAACAATGAGCAGTTCTTC
TRBV7-9	TRBJ1-1	NA	NA	CASSSTGNTEAFF	TGTGCCAGCAGCTCGACAGGGAACACTGAAGCTTTCTTT
TRBV7-9	TRBJ2-7	NA	TRBD1	CASSLGSARDRPYEQYF	TGTGCCAGCAGCTTAGGAAGCGCTAGGGACAGACCCTACGAGCAGTACTTC
TRBV4-1	TRBJ1-1	NA	TRBD1	CASSQLRGHGTEAFF	TGCGCCAGCAGCCAACTCAGGGGGCATGGCACTGAAGCTTTCTTT
TRBV7-2	TRBJ1-5	few	NA	CASSLVAGSNQPQHF	TGTGCCAGCAGCTTAGTGGCAGGCAGTAATCAGCCCCAGCATTTT
TRBV5-1	TRBJ1-2	NA	TRBD1	CASSVGQGGYGYTF	TGCGCCAGCAGCGTGGGACAGGGAGGCTATGGCTACACCTTC
TRBV18	TRBJ2-2	NA	TRBD1	CASTDRGRDTGELFF	TGTGCCAGCACAGACAGGGGGCGAGACACCGGGGAGCTGTTTTTT
TRBV11-2	TRBJ2-7	NA	NA	CASSQTTVAYEQYF	TGTGCCAGCAGCCAAACGACAGTAGCCTACGAGCAGTACTTC
TRBV5-4	TRBJ2-1	NA	NA	CASSLGGREYNEQFF	TGTGCCAGCAGCTTGGGGGGCCGCGAATACAATGAGCAGTTCTTC
TRBV27	TRBJ2-6	NA	TRBD1	CASSSRDRVRGANVLTF	TGTGCCAGCAGTTCCCGGGACAGGGTCCGTGGGGCCAACGTCCTGACTTTC
TRBV28	TRBJ2-3	NA	NA	CASSLFQGVGGGDTQYF	TGTGCCAGCAGTTTATTCCAGGGCGTGGGAGGAGGGGATACGCAGTATTTT
TRBV30	TRBJ1-4	NA	NA	CACERGYNEKLFF	TGTGCCTGCGAAAGGGGATATAATGAAAAACTGTTTTTT
TRBV7-8	TRBJ1-5	NA	NA	CASSFQGANQPQHF	TGTGCCAGCAGCTTTCAAGGGGCCAATCAGCCCCAGCATTTT
TRBV28	TRBJ2-5	NA	NA	CASSLNRPMIATQYF	TGTGCCAGCAGTTTAAACAGGCCGATGATAGCCACCCAGTACTTC
TRBV6-1	TRBJ1-2	NA	NA	CASSGVAVVSYGYTF	TGTGCCAGCAGTGGTGTTGCGGTTGTGAGCTATGGCTACACCTTC
TRBV6-1	TRBJ2-2	NA	NA	CASSVSNTGELFF	TGTGCCAGCAGTGTGTCTAACACCGGGGAGCTGTTTTTT
TRBV4-2	TRBJ2-3	NA	TRBD2	CASSQREGQDTQYF	TGTGCCAGCAGCCAGCGGGAGGGCCAAGATACGCAGTATTTT
TRBV7-7	TRBJ2-7	NA	TRBD2	CASSALLAGEQYF	TGTGCCAGCAGCGCACTATTAGCGGGGGAGCAGTACTTC
TRBV6-1	TRBJ2-2	NA	NA	CARWRDSANTGELFF	TGTGCCCGGTGGCGGGACAGCGCGAACACCGGGGAGCTGTTTTTT
TRBV10-2	TRBJ2-1	NA	TRBD2	CAILNPGASGRDEQFF	TGCGCCATCCTAAACCCTGGGGCTAGCGGGAGGGATGAGCAGTTCTTC
TRBV30	TRBJ1-2	NA	NA	CAWSVYGRGNLYGYTF	TGTGCCTGGAGTGTATACGGGCGCGGGAACCTCTATGGCTACACCTTC
TRBV11-2	TRBJ1-1	NA	NA	CASGRDPNTEAFF	TGTGCCAGCGGGCGGGACCCTAACACTGAAGCTTTCTTT
TRBV5-6	TRBJ1-1	NA	NA	CASSRNQGYTEAFF	TGTGCCAGCAGCCGTAACCAGGGTTACACTGAAGCTTTCTTT
TRBV27	TRBJ2-5	NA	NA	CASSQSPLKETQYF	TGTGCCAGCAGTCAGTCCCCCCTGAAAGAGACCCAGTACTTC
TRBV18	TRBJ1-5	NA	NA	CASSPPGAGPSNQPQHF	TGTGCCAGCTCACCACCGGGGGCAGGCCCATCCAATCAGCCCCAGCATTTT
TRBV2	TRBJ1-2	NA	TRBD1	CASRDDRGRGYTF	TGTGCCAGCAGGGACGACAGGGGAAGAGGCTACACCTTC
TRBV28	TRBJ2-1	NA	TRBD1	CASSLGGQGGVEQFF	TGTGCCAGCAGTTTAGGGGGACAGGGGGGTGTTGAGCAGTTCTTC
TRBV10-3	TRBJ2-7	NA	TRBD1	CAILGTGDYEQYF	TGTGCCATCCTCGGGACAGGAGACTACGAGCAGTACTTC
TRBV19	TRBJ1-6	NA	NA	CASTGFYNSPLHF	TGTGCCAGTACGGGGTTCTATAATTCACCCCTCCACTTT
TRBV7-8	TRBJ1-3	once	NA	CASSLARRGNSGNTIYF	TGTGCCAGCAGCTTAGCAAGGAGGGGAAACTCTGGAAACACCATATATTTT
TRBV19	TRBJ2-1	NA	NA	CASAKTGDNEQFF	TGTGCCAGCGCTAAGACTGGAGACAATGAGCAGTTCTTC
TRBV28	TRBJ2-1	NA	TRBD2	CASITGGPWNEQFF	TGTGCCAGCATCACGGGAGGGCCGTGGAATGAGCAGTTCTTC
TRBV19	TRBJ1-5	few	TRBD1	CASSDRDRRGTGQPQHF	TGTGCCAGTAGCGACAGGGACAGACGAGGAACTGGTCAGCCCCAGCATTTT
TRBV4-2	TRBJ1-5	NA	TRBD1	CASSQDRGQGHQPQHF	TGTGCCAGCAGCCAAGACCGGGGACAGGGACATCAGCCCCAGCATTTT
TRBV9	TRBJ1-2	once	TRBD1	CASTTGTGSFSGGYTF	TGTGCCAGCACCACCGGGACAGGCTCCTTCAGTGGGGGCTACACCTTC
TRBV18	TRBJ2-7	NA	TRBD1	CASSPGQSSYEQYF	TGTGCCAGCTCACCGGGACAGAGCTCCTACGAGCAGTACTTC
TRBV4-1	TRBJ1-1	NA	TRBD1	CASSPLQGGYTEAFF	TGCGCCAGCAGCCCCTTACAGGGGGGGTACACTGAAGCTTTCTTT
TRBV18	TRBJ1-4	NA	TRBD1	CASSPDRVVLENEKLFF	TGTGCCAGCTCACCGGACAGGGTTGTCCTGGAGAATGAAAAACTGTTTTTT
TRBV6-1	TRBJ2-7	NA	NA	CASSERRVSISYEQYF	TGTGCCAGCAGTGAACGCAGGGTCAGTATCTCCTACGAGCAGTACTTC
TRBV6-5	TRBJ2-7	NA	TRBD1	CASRSTGVREQYF	TGTGCCAGCAGATCCACAGGGGTTCGCGAGCAGTACTTC
TRBV7-9	TRBJ1-1	few	NA	CASSLGEVLKAFF	TGTGCCAGCAGCTTGGGAGAGGTTTTGAAAGCTTTCTTT
TRBV7-9	TRBJ2-5	NA	TRBD1	CASSLGGQGSTQYF	TGTGCCAGCAGCTTAGGGGGACAGGGGTCGACCCAGTACTTC
TRBV5-1	TRBJ2-5	few	TRBD1	CASSSQGGDGTQYF	TGCGCCAGCAGCTCACAGGGGGGAGACGGGACCCAGTACTTC
TRBV7-8	TRBJ1-1	NA	TRBD1	CASSLATHRRRGRRTEAFF	TGTGCCAGCAGCTTAGCGACCCACCGACGCAGGGGGCGAAGGACTGAAGCTTTCTTT
TRBV30	TRBJ2-7	NA	TRBD1	CAWSENRGPYEQYF	TGTGCCTGGAGTGAAAACAGGGGACCCTACGAGCAGTACTTC
TRBV28	TRBJ2-1	few	TRBD1	CASSLVDRGLGEQFF	TGTGCCAGCAGTCTAGTGGACAGGGGGCTAGGTGAGCAGTTCTTC
TRBV6-1	TRBJ2-7	NA	TRBD1	CASSRQGPTYEQYF	TGTGCCAGCAGCCGACAGGGGCCAACCTACGAGCAGTACTTC
TRBV7-7	TRBJ2-1	NA	NA	CASSLGTDNEQFF	TGTGCCAGCAGCTTAGGGACAGACAATGAGCAGTTCTTC
TRBV7-9	TRBJ2-7	once	NA	CSSSLQGSGQYF	TGTTCCAGCAGCTTACAGGGATCAGGGCAGTACTTC
TRBV30	TRBJ1-3	NA	TRBD1	CAWSQDRGLLGLRSGNTIYF	TGTGCCTGGAGTCAAGACAGGGGGCTCCTAGGTCTACGGTCGGGAAACACCATATATTTT
TRBV11-2	TRBJ2-3	NA	NA	CASSYRPSQGTDTQYF	TGTGCCAGCAGCTACCGACCCTCACAGGGCACAGATACGCAGTATTTT
TRBV6-1	TRBJ1-5	few	NA	CASSEALGDSPEPQHF	TGTGCCAGCAGTGAAGCCCTAGGTGACAGTCCTGAGCCCCAGCATTTT
TRBV6-5	TRBJ1-2	once	NA	CASSYRGFYGYTF	TGTGCCAGCAGTTACAGGGGTTTTTATGGCTACACCTTC